Listed here is a single T cell receptor beta chain. J lost 7 bases, V lost 0 bases, and 9 bases had no gene match. The CDR3 contains 16 residues. Per germline, CDR1 ENHRY and CDR2 SYGVKD. The entry originates in a study of blood T cell repertoires in COVID-19. On the study more broadly: The origin of the acute and convalescent COVID-19 samples was the United States, Italy and Spain.

Data came from immunoSEQ multiplex PCR; TCRdb stores just in-frame clones and leaves some out. The table lists 300,000 to 400,000 clones, around 87% of them singletons. The material sequenced was peripheral blood. The chain carries TRBV10-3 and TRBJ2-1, with 7 positions matching TRBD1. This TCR came from a man over 45 with active or convalescent COVID-19. The chain's CDR3 is CAISESNTGQINEQFF. CDR3 bases: TGTGCCATCAGTGAGTCGAACACGGGACAGATAAATGAGCAGTTCTTC.